This T cell receptor beta chain was profiled in a study of quantifying T cell responses using KT2 cells. Study information: cDNA was made from DNase-treated RNA using alpha and beta constant primers. The second PCR ran as a qPCR until a predetermined fluorescence threshold was reached.

An oligo carrying a UMI was ligated to the cDNA 3' end. The first PCR ran roughly 4 cycles with an equimolar RC1.1 and RC1.2 beta primer mix. Each CDR3 protein is one row after TCRdb ran MiXCR on the UMI-ligation and nested PCR reads. Here the sample spans around 50,000 distinct CDR3 sequences, roughly 11% being singletons. This clonotype was seen ten or more times. The sample is PBMC spiked with counted cells of clone KT2. KT2 cells were mixed with fixed PBMC numbers at varying ratios. CDR1 and CDR2 from the germline V gene are SGHVS and FQNEAQ. V shed 1 base, J shed 6 bases, and the junction held 1 base outside the gene matches. The CDR3 runs 13 residues.

This clonotype was sampled from a human donor. This chain connects TRBV7-8 to TRBJ2-7; 9 positions match TRBD2. Input material: PBMCs spiked with cells of the T cell clone KT2. The CDR3 sequence: CASSLGGGAEQYF. The CDR3 DNA sequence: TGTGCCAGCAGCTTAGGCGGGGGGGCCGAGCAGTACTTC.